This T cell receptor beta chain was obtained from a study of T cells after yellow fever vaccination. Study-wide findings and caveats: Highly abundant clonotypes carried over from the bulk population could end up in FACS-sorted repertoires as contaminants. Booster samples showed a return of most primary-vaccination clones (around 96% CD4, about 87% CD8). Of the clonotypes, a small share occurred in both CD4 and CD8 compartments.

This CDR3 comprises 11 residues. V was cut by 5 bases and J by 6 bases, with 10 bases left in between. Germline CDR1 GTSNPN, CDR2 SVGIG (reference sequence). This clonotype was seen a handful of times. The antigen is undetermined. TCRdb fed the 5' RACE reads into MiXCR, producing one record per CDR3 protein. The table shows approximately 600,000 distinct CDR3 sequences, with about 12% occurring only once. This sequence joins TRBV30 and TRBJ1-1; D remains ambiguous. The source is a man aged 25-40 years who received the YFV17D yellow fever vaccine. The sample consisted of PBMCs, taken on the day of the yellow fever booster vaccination. The CDR3 reads CAWGNPPEAFF. Here the CDR3 DNA reads TGTGCCTGGGGAAACCCGCCTGAAGCTTTCTTT.